The 9 T cell receptor beta chains below come from one sample, sequenced in a study of cytomegalovirus exposure and HLA in healthy donors. Assay: immunoSEQ multiplex PCR; the TCRdb copy retains only in-frame clones and omits some. Among approximately 220,000 clones, just over 90% were seen once, and the ten largest hold 1% to 1.2%. Sequences were obtained from PBMCs. Receptors were obtained from a woman between 18 and 29 years old in good health and CMV-seronegative.

This chain joins TRBV2 and TRBJ2-7; a weak D match, TRBD1 (6 bases). The germline gives CDR1 SNHLY, CDR2 FYNNEI. V gave up 8 bases and J gave up 7 bases, with 21 bases separating them. This CDR3 contains 14 residues. The CDR3 spells CASHGGRGMGEQYF. The DNA of the CDR3 is TGTGCCAGCCATGGGGGCAGGGGAATGGGGGAGCAGTACTTC.

The chain uses TRBV4-2 and TRBJ2-7, with TRBD2 identical over 11 bases. This CDR3 is built from 15 residues. V was pared by 4 bases and J by 4 bases, with 6 bases of the junction left unmatched. The germline V gene has CDR1 LGHNA and CDR2 YNFKEQ. The CDR3 DNA reads as TGTGCCAGCAGCCCCGGTAGCGGGGGGGGATACGAGCAGTACTTC. Encoded protein: CASSPGSGGGYEQYF.

This clone was counted only a few times. The V gene is TRBV7-9, the J gene TRBJ2-7; 7 nucleotides align to TRBD1. Germline CDR1 and CDR2: SEHNR and FQNEAQ (reference sequence). Trimming removed 5 bases from V and 2 bases from J; junction bases left unmatched: 6. The CDR3 spans 14 residues. CDR3 coding DNA: TGTGCCAGCAGCCAGGGACAGACCCCCTACGAGCAGTACTTC. This codes for CASSQGQTPYEQYF.

V and J are TRBV30 and TRBJ2-3; perhaps TRBD2 as D (6 bases). V lost 0 bases and J lost 3, with 16 bases in between. The CDR3 covers 16 residues. Germline V gene sequence: CDR1 GTSNPN, CDR2 SVGIG (reference sequence). The chain's CDR3 is CAWSVLGAGSTDTQYF. The DNA of the CDR3 is TGTGCCTGGAGTGTATTAGGCGCGGGAAGTACAGATACGCAGTATTTT. The variable domain in full, with the rest retrieved from reference TRBV30 and TRBJ2-3, is SQTIHQWPATLVQPVGSPLSLECTVEGTSNPNLYWYRQAAGRGLQLLFYSVGIGQISSEVPQNLSASRPQDRQFILSSKKLLLSDSGFYLCAWSVLGAGSTDTQYFGPGTRLTVL.

In DNA form, the CDR3 reads TGTGCCAGCAGCCAAAGACCCATTGTGGCGGGAGTAATCCCAGATACGCAGTATTTT. It specifies CASSQRPIVAGVIPDTQYF. The rearrangement joins TRBV4-2 to TRBJ2-3, with 7 bases lining up with TRBD2. Germline values: CDR1 LGHNA, CDR2 YNFKEQ. The J segment lost 4 bases and the V segment lost 2 bases, leaving 18 bases of the junction unmatched. The CDR3 consists of 19 residues.

This chain joins TRBV5-1 and TRBJ2-7; TRBD2 matches 13 bases. The J segment lost 0 bases and the V segment lost 3 bases, leaving 9 bases of the junction unmatched. The length of the CDR3 is 18 residues. The V gene's germline CDR1 is SGHRS and CDR2 YFSETQ. CDR3 loop: CASSSPDRTSGSSYEQYF. DNA of the CDR3: TGCGCCAGCAGCTCCCCCGATCGGACTAGCGGGAGCTCCTACGAGCAGTACTTC.

V gene TRBV9 combines with J gene TRBJ2-2; 7 positions agree with TRBD1. Trimming cost V 0 bases and J 4 bases; bases outside gene matches: 6. Looked up from germline, CDR1 is SGDLS and CDR2 is YYNGEE. This CDR3 spans 16 amino acids. The CDR3 coding sequence is TGTGCCAGCAGCGTAGCTGAGGGGGCGAGCACCGGGGAGCTGTTTTTT. Protein product: CASSVAEGASTGELFF.

The V and J genes are TRBV6-6 and TRBJ1-2, with D hard to call. Trimming removed 0 bases at V and 5 bases at J, with 10 bases between. Germline CDR1 and CDR2: MNHNY and SVGAGI (reference sequence). CDR3 length equals 14 residues. DNA for the CDR3: TGTGCCAGCAGTTACTCGAGCGGCGGTTATGGCTACACCTTC. Translation gives CASSYSSGGYGYTF.

The rearrangement joins TRBV5-4 to TRBJ1-4; D is undetermined. This CDR3 comprises 14 residues. Trimming took off 0 bases at V and 4 bases at J, with 7 bases between the two ends. Germline CDR1 reads SGHNT; CDR2 reads YYREEE (reference sequence). CDR3 loop: CASSLEGGNEKLFF. CDR3 in DNA: TGTGCCAGCAGCTTGGAAGGCGGTAATGAAAAACTGTTTTTT.